This note documents a single TCR beta chain sequence. Its antigen remains unidentified. From germline, CDR1 is MDHEN and CDR2 SYDVKM. The V end lost 6 bases, the J end lost 8 bases, and 16 bases lay between the germline ends. This CDR3 contains 14 residues. This record belongs to a study of OX40 agonist ivuxolimab in advanced cancers. Study as a whole: Recorded diagnoses for dose-escalation patients were hepatocellular carcinoma, melanoma, renal cell or head and neck cancer.

General observations from the study: In general, CD8+ T cells held more expanded clones than CD4+ did, on average.

On cycle 4 day 1 and cycle 7 day 1, as well as at baseline, blood was sampled. The assay was immunoSEQ multiplex PCR, and TCRdb's table has in-frame clones only and misses some. The sample consists of more than 30,000 clones, 86% of them appearing once. The chain is built from TRBV28 and TRBJ1-4; no clear D gene. The sample here was CD4+ or CD8+ T cells sorted from blood, taken in a trial of the OX40 agonist ivuxolimab. The receptor was derived from an adult with an advanced solid tumor such as melanoma, head and neck, liver or kidney cancer. The CDR3 loop is CASSLRGAVEKLFF. The CDR3 DNA reads as TGTGCCAGCAGCCTTCGAGGCGCCGTCGAAAAACTGTTTTTT.